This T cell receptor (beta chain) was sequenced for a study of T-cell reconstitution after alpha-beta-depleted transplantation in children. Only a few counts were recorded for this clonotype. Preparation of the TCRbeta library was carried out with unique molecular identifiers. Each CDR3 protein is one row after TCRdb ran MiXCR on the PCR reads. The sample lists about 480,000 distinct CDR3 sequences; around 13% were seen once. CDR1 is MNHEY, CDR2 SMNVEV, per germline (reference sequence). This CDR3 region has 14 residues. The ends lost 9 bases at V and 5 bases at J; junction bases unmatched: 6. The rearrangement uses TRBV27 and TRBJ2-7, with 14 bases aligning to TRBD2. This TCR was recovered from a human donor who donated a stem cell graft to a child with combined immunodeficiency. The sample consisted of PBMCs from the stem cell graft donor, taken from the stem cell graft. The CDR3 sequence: CASGRLAGGDEQYF. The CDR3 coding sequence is TGTGCCAGTGGAAGACTAGCGGGAGGGGACGAGCAGTACTTC.